These T cell receptor beta chains were read from a single sample in a study of T cell responses to AZD1222 COVID-19 vaccine. This table comes from immunoSEQ multiplex PCR, and its TCRdb copy is limited to in-frame clones, with some not included. The data show some 150,000 clones, over 80% seen once. The source was peripheral blood, collected 28 days after the second dose of the MenACWY control vaccine. All receptors come from an adult who received the MenACWY meningococcal vaccine as a control. Both conserved end residues are part of each CDR3. A D gene is named only where the DNA matches it firmly. The size entry is marked missing in some rows and otherwise reads once, few, many or a size class.

>-|TRBV7-2|TRBD2|TRBJ2-7
TGTGCCAGCAGCTTAGAACTAGCGGGAGGATACGAGCAGTACTTC
CASSLELAGGYEQYF
>-|TRBV15|-|TRBJ1-5
TGTGCCACCAGCAGAGATTTCGTGGCTCAGCCCCAGCATTTT
CATSRDFVAQPQHF
>-|TRBV10-3|-|TRBJ1-1
TGTGCCATCAGTGAGAACAGGGAAGCTGAAGCTTTCTTT
CAISENREAEAFF
>-|TRBV27|-|TRBJ2-1
TGTGCCAGCAGCCGACAATCCACAGGGAGTGGTGGCAATGAGCAGTTCTTC
CASSRQSTGSGGNEQFF
>-|TRBV25-1|TRBD2|TRBJ2-3
TGTGCCAGCAGTGAATATCTGACTAGCGGGAGCAGGGTAGATACGCAGTATTTT
CASSEYLTSGSRVDTQYF
>once|TRBV18|-|TRBJ2-3
TGTGCCAGCTCACCACGCTTGGACTCCACAGATACGCAGTATTTT
CASSPRLDSTDTQYF
>-|TRBV28|-|TRBJ1-4
TGTGCCAGCGTCTCAGGGGCTCTCTCAGGGAGTGGCGAAAAACTGTTTTTT
CASVSGALSGSGEKLFF
>-|TRBV7-7|TRBD2|TRBJ2-5
TGTGCCAGCAGCTCGGACCGGAACCTAGCGGGAGGAGAGACCCAGTACTTC
CASSSDRNLAGGETQYF
>-|TRBV5-1|-|TRBJ2-3
TGCGCCAGCAGCTACGTAACTCCTCAGGGAAGAGATACGCAGTATTTT
CASSYVTPQGRDTQYF
>-|TRBV6-5|-|TRBJ2-7
TGTGCCAGCATCCCGGGTTACCACCCCTACGAGCAGTACTTC
CASIPGYHPYEQYF
>-|TRBV6-5|-|TRBJ1-1
TGTGCCAGCAGTTTATTCATGAACACTGAAGCTTTCTTT
CASSLFMNTEAFF
>-|TRBV6-5|TRBD1|TRBJ1-1
TGTGCCAGCAGAGCGATCACAGGGGGCACGGCAGCTTTCTTT
CASRAITGGTAAFF
>-|TRBV30|-|TRBJ2-6
TGTGCCTGGAGTGGATCCGGGCCGGACCTGACTTTC
CAWSGSGPDLTF
>-|TRBV7-2|-|TRBJ2-5
TGTGCCAGCAGCTTTCAGAGGGGGGGAGAGACCCAGTACTTC
CASSFQRGGETQYF
>-|TRBV18|-|TRBJ1-3
TGTGCCAGCTCCACAGACGACTCTGGAAACACCATATATTTT
CASSTDDSGNTIYF
>few|TRBV9|TRBD1|TRBJ2-7
TGTGCCAGCAGCGGACAGGGGGCTGCCTACGAGCAGTACTTC
CASSGQGAAYEQYF
>-|TRBV5-4|-|TRBJ2-1
TGTGCCAGCAGCTCCGGACTATCACTGTACAATGAGCAGTTCTTC
CASSSGLSLYNEQFF
>-|TRBV6-5|-|TRBJ2-7
TGTGCCAGCAGCCCGACCTGGACAGCTACCTACGAGCAGTACTTC
CASSPTWTATYEQYF
>-|TRBV28|TRBD1|TRBJ1-2
TGTGCCAGCAGTTTTCTGACAGGGAGCTATGGCTACACCTTC
CASSFLTGSYGYTF
>-|TRBV7-9|-|TRBJ2-3
TGTGCCAGCAGCCTTCAGCGGGGCACAGATACGCAGTATTTT
CASSLQRGTDTQYF
>-|TRBV25-1|-|TRBJ1-2
TGTGCCAGCAGTTTTTCCCACGGGGTAGAGGAAGGGGGCTATGGCTACACCTTC
CASSFSHGVEEGGYGYTF
>-|TRBV5-1|TRBD2|TRBJ2-1
TGCGCCAGCGCCACCCTGGGGGGGGGTGAGCAGTTCTTC
CASATLGGGEQFF
>-|TRBV18|-|TRBJ2-6
TGTGCCAGCTCACCAGCTGGGGCCAACGTCCTGACTTTC
CASSPAGANVLTF
>-|TRBV15|-|TRBJ1-1
TGTGCCACGAGCAATTCCGTAGTATCTGGGTCATTCGAGGCTTTCTTT
CATSNSVVSGSFEAFF
>-|TRBV1|-|TRBJ1-6
TGCACCAGCATCCTTGGGGCACAGGGAGCTTCACCCCTCCACTTT
CTSILGAQGASPLHF
>-|TRBV10-3|-|TRBJ1-1
TGTGCCATCAGAAACCTTGGGGGGAACACTGAAGCTTTCTTT
CAIRNLGGNTEAFF
>-|TRBV6-1|-|TRBJ2-5
TGTGCCAGCAGTGAAGAAAGGCCAGGGACGTACCAAGAGACCCAGTACTTC
CASSEERPGTYQETQYF
>-|TRBV19|-|TRBJ1-5
TGTGCCAGTCGACAGCTCCCACAGCCCCAGCATTTT
CASRQLPQPQHF
>-|TRBV19|-|TRBJ1-2
TGTGCCAGTAGTTGGAGAGGGCTGCCCTATGGCTACACCTTC
CASSWRGLPYGYTF
>-|TRBV13|TRBD1|TRBJ1-2
TGTGCCAGCAGCTTAAGGGGGACAGCGAACTATGGCTACACCTTC
CASSLRGTANYGYTF
>-|TRBV12-3/TRBV12-4|-|TRBJ2-3
TGTGCCAGCAGTTCTACAGATACGCAGTATTTT
CASSSTDTQYF
>-|TRBV18|-|TRBJ1-1
TGTGCCAGCTCTTCCGAGACGGAGAACACTGAAGCTTTCTTT
CASSSETENTEAFF
>-|TRBV5-4|-|TRBJ2-2
TGTGCCAGCAGCTTGGCTGGGGGCGGGGAGCTGTTTTTT
CASSLAGGGELFF
>few|TRBV6-6|-|TRBJ1-6
TGTGCCAGCAGTTACTCGGGAGATTCACCCCTCCACTTT
CASSYSGDSPLHF
>-|TRBV9|-|TRBJ1-4
TGTGCCAGCAGCGTAGGGGGGCCTGGTCTGGAAAAACTGTTTTTT
CASSVGGPGLEKLFF
>-|TRBV15|-|TRBJ2-5
TGTGCCACCAGCAGAGATTCAGGGAAAGAGACCCAGTACTTC
CATSRDSGKETQYF
>-|TRBV9|-|TRBJ2-7
TGTGCCAGCAGCCCAGGGCGGGCCGCCAACGAGCAGTACTTC
CASSPGRAANEQYF
>-|TRBV2|-|TRBJ2-7
TGTGCCAGCATCCCCGACGTCTCCTACGAGCAGTACTTC
CASIPDVSYEQYF
>-|TRBV7-2|TRBD2|TRBJ2-1
TGTGCCAGCAGCTTAGTCGCGAGCGGGACCGTCGGTGAGCAGTTCTTC
CASSLVASGTVGEQFF
>-|TRBV29-1|TRBD2|TRBJ2-1
TGCAGCGTAGGCGGACTAGCGGGCGGTCGCGGCAATGAGCAGTTCTTC
CSVGGLAGGRGNEQFF
>-|TRBV5-6|-|TRBJ1-6
TGTGCCAGCGGCGACAGTAAATATAATTCACCCCTCCACTTT
CASGDSKYNSPLHF
>-|TRBV19|TRBD2|TRBJ2-5
TGTGCCAGTAGCGTATGGACCAGGACTAGCGGGATCCAAGAGACCCAGTACTTC
CASSVWTRTSGIQETQYF
>-|TRBV19|-|TRBJ2-3
TGTGCCAGTAGTATCGGGGGCGCAGATACGCAGTATTTT
CASSIGGADTQYF
>medium-sized|TRBV7-9|-|TRBJ2-7
TGTGCCAGCAGCTTAGGGACCTTATACGAGCAGTACTTC
CASSLGTLYEQYF
>-|TRBV29-1|TRBD1|TRBJ2-7
TGCAGCGTTGGGACAGGGGAGTTAAACGAGCAGTACTTC
CSVGTGELNEQYF
>once|TRBV27|TRBD2|TRBJ2-1
TGTGCCAGCAGTTTAGGGGCGGGAGTGGTTTCTTTTGCCAATGAGCAGTTCTTC
CASSLGAGVVSFANEQFF
>-|TRBV7-9|TRBD2|TRBJ2-1
TGTGCCAGCAGCCTGGGACTAGCGGGAGGACATGAGCAGTTCTTC
CASSLGLAGGHEQFF
>-|TRBV7-9|TRBD1|TRBJ1-5
TGTGCCAGCAGCTCTGGACAGGGAGGTAGCAATCAGCCCCAGCATTTT
CASSSGQGGSNQPQHF
>-|TRBV29-1|-|TRBJ2-5
TGCAGCGTTGAATTAGGGCTAGCCGAGACCCAGTACTTC
CSVELGLAETQYF